Below are 5 T cell receptor beta chains sequenced from a single sample in a study of CD8 T cells in Susac syndrome. An input of about 0.45 to 1 ug of RNA was subjected to reverse transcription using random hexamers. TCRdb re-called the immunoSEQ multiplex PCR reads through MiXCR, storing one row per CDR3 protein. This sample has under 200,000 distinct CDR3 sequences, with 91% found just once. The sample consisted of CD4+ T cells from PBMCs. The receptors were gathered from a human donor with Susac syndrome.

This clonotype was picked up one time. The chain joins TRBV27 to TRBJ2-7; D is uncertain. The V and J ends lost 11 bases and 2 bases respectively, with 16 bases between them. There are 13 residues in the CDR3. Germline V gene sequence: CDR1 MNHEY, CDR2 SMNVEV (reference sequence). The DNA for the CDR3 is TGTGCCTCCCGTCCGAGGCAAACCTACGAGCAGTACTTC. Its translation: CASRPRQTYEQYF.

V is TRBV12-3 or TRBV12-4 and J is TRBJ2-7; TRBD2 matches at 11 bases. The CDR3 has 19 amino acids. With 1 base clipped from V and 3 bases from J, the junction kept 14 bases outside the gene matches. The CDR3 loop reads CASSLEYVGTSGTFYEQYF. The CDR3 nucleotides are TGTGCCAGCAGTTTAGAATACGTTGGGACTAGCGGCACTTTCTACGAGCAGTACTTC.

J is TRBJ2-1 and V is TRBV5-1, with 11 bases matching TRBD2. The V gene's germline CDR1 is SGHRS and CDR2 YFSETQ. The J segment lost 6 bases and the V segment lost 4 bases, leaving 15 bases of the junction unmatched. This CDR3 is built from 18 residues. Here the CDR3 reads CASSPTPGLADGGNEQFF. The CDR3 bases are TGCGCCAGCAGCCCAACCCCGGGACTAGCGGATGGGGGCAATGAGCAGTTCTTC.

A single count supports this clonotype. The chain links TRBV5-1 to TRBJ2-3; D is unresolved. Per germline, CDR1 SGHRS and CDR2 YFSETQ. With 2 bases removed from V and 2 bases from J, the gap between germline ends came to 9 bases. CDR3 length equals 14 residues. CDR3 bases: TGCGCCAGCAGCTTTGGCACTACCACAGATACGCAGTATTTT. Amino acid sequence: CASSFGTTTDTQYF.

This clonotype has a single count. DNA for the CDR3: TGTGCCAGCAGTGTTATGGGACTAGCGGGAGACGAGCAGTTCTTC. It yields the protein CASSVMGLAGDEQFF. The rearrangement links TRBV6-4 to TRBJ2-1; TRBD2 matches 14 bases. This CDR3 is built from 15 residues. CDR1 and CDR2 (germline): MRHNA, SNTAGT. The V gene end was trimmed by 4 bases and the J gene end by 10 bases; junction bases not matched to a gene: 6.